This T cell receptor beta chain was sequenced for a study of T cells in placental villitis. Context from the whole study: To test an allograft-versus-infection hypothesis, the study compared placental TCR-beta repertoires across three groups: villitis of unknown etiology, unaffected controls matched for gestational age, and infectious villitis.

The CDR3, from cysteine to phenylalanine, totals 14 residues. Kept here is only the CDR3 DNA, which spans 42 bases and is read in frame from base 1. Between the V and J ends, shortened by 3 bases and 10 bases respectively, the junction contains 16 bases. Sequences SGHTA (CDR1) and FQGTGA (CDR2) are obtained from the germline V gene. A word on this clone: Its antigen is still unknown. The input lacks base qualities; no much larger clone sits a single base away.

The study at large found these results: Sequencing bulk tissue could not tell helper, regulatory or cytotoxic T cells apart, could not separate maternal from fetal T cells, and left out gamma-delta receptors. CMV-specific clone frequencies were higher in infectious CMV cases than in villitis of unknown etiology (about 0.0099 vs 0.0011), and the villitis of unknown etiology frequencies did not differ from those of controls. Small amounts of decidua were contained in the paraffin blocks, so some of the captured T cells, especially in controls, may have been decidual rather than villous infiltrates.

The study included five infectious villitis placentae (four with confirmed cytomegalovirus and one with Toxoplasma gondii), and these placentae were not matched to the other groups. Mothers with infectious villitis were younger, had smaller fetuses, and delivered preterm or experienced intrauterine demise in a couple of cases. Placentae were collected after delivery and underwent gross and histological evaluation before archival tissue selection. Five 10-micron scrolls were cut from each FFPE block, and DNA was isolated using the AllPrep DNA/RNA FFPE Tissue kit. NanoDrop was used to check DNA concentration and purity, and a Bioanalyzer was used to assess RNA quality. TCR-beta CDR3 regions were amplified from genomic DNA with the immunoSEQ v4 bias-controlled multiplex PCR assay, run blinded to group allocation. To estimate the quantities of nucleated cells and T cells in each sample, reference gene primers were added alongside the TCR-beta primers. Sequencing of the libraries was performed on an Illumina MiSeq with a 100-cycle paired-end protocol. As for the authors' bioinformatics: In the immunoSEQ Analyzer software, diversity and richness were calculated, with richness measured by iChao1 and clonality based on Pielou evenness and Shannon diversity on a 0-1 scale where a higher value means less diversity. CDR3 amino acid sequences with V/J genes were queried against VDJdb for CMV, EBV and influenza A specificities using confidence 3 and substitution 2. The Morisita-Horn index was used to assess TCR-beta amino acid clonotype overlap between villitis of unknown etiology, infectious villitis and control repertoires. TCRdb holds this immuneACCESS table with in-frame rearrangements only. Some clones are missing; in checked studies, unresolved V genes explain under half, and the rest has no known cause. V and J calls and clone size are copied from that table; D and trimming were computed from the DNA. The sample records about 6,000 clones, approximately 78% of which are singletons. The ten biggest clones cover more than 7.5% of the sample.

The sequenced material came from placental tissue containing maternal and fetal cells. The sequence was obtained from a human patient with infectious villitis; the placental T cells may come from both mother and fetus. This sequence uses TRBV7-3 and TRBJ2-1; the D gene assignment is ambiguous. The nucleotides read TGTGCCAGCAGCTTCCAGCCAGGTACCGAAGAGCAGTTCTTC. Its translation is CASSFQPGTEEQFF.